The clone carrying this T cell receptor (beta chain) turned up a few times. The antigen remains undetermined. Two oligonucleotides, mixed equimolar, formed the beta constant-region primer covering TRBC1 and TRBC2. Ligated cDNA was amplified by four rounds of PCR with nested alpha and beta constant-region primers and SP2. A 12-nucleotide UMI and the SP2 primer were added to the cDNA 3' end by oligonucleotide ligation. TCRdb independently ran MiXCR on the UMI-ligation and nested PCR reads; one entry per CDR3 protein. Seen here are over 130,000 distinct CDR3 sequences, approximately 21% observed once, and the top ten hold more than 0.6%. CMV status came from CD4+ T cell IFNgamma after overnight CMV lysate stimulation of fresh PBMCs. The sample is drawn from a study of naive and memory T cell subsets. Study-wide results and caveats: Especially in CD8 cells, naive repertoires contained a few larger clonotypes, possibly CD45RA-re-expressing memory cells. Over 90% of naive TCR sequences appeared only once after error correction, unlike memory subsets.

This CDR3 is built from 14 residues. CDR1 is MNHEY and CDR2 is SVGEGT in the germline V gene. Between the trimmed V and J ends, which lost 7 bases and 5 bases, there was a span of 17 bases. The sample taken for sequencing was naive CD8+ T cells from blood. The chain combines TRBV6-2 or TRBV6-3 with TRBJ1-2, with D maybe TRBD1 (5 bases). This sequence was found in a human donor in good health. The CDR3 is CASTAAGTLYGYTF. CDR3 coding DNA: TGTGCCAGCACCGCTGCCGGGACCCTTTATGGCTACACCTTC.